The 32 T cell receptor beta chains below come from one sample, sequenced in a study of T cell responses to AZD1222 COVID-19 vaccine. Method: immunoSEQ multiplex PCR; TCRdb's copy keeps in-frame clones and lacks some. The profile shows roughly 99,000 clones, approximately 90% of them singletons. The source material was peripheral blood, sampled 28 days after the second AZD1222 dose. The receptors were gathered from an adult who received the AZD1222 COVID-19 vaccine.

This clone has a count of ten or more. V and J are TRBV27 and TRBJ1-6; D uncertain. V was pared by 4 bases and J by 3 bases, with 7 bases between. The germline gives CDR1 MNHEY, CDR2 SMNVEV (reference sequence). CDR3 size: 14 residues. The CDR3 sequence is CASSSGLYNSPLHF. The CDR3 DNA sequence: TGTGCCAGCAGTTCCGGCCTCTATAATTCACCCCTCCACTTT.

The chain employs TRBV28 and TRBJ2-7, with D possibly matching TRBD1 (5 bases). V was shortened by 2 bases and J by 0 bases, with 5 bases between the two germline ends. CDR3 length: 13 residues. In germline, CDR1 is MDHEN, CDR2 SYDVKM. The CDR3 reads CASSLGASYEQYF. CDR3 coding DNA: TGTGCCAGCAGTTTAGGGGCCTCCTACGAGCAGTACTTC.

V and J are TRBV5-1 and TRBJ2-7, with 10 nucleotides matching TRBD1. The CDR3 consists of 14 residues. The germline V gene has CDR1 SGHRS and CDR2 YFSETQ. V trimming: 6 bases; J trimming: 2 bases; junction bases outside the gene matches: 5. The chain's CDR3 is CASKRDRGTYEQYF. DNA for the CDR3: TGCGCCAGCAAACGGGACAGGGGAACCTACGAGCAGTACTTC.

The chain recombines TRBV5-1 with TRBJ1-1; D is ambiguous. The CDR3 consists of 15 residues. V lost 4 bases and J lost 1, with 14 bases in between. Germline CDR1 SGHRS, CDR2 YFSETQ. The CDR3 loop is CASSPRVGKNTEAFF. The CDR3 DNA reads TGCGCCAGCAGCCCCCGGGTGGGGAAGAACACTGAAGCTTTCTTT. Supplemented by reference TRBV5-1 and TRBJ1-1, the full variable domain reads KAGVTQTPRYLIKTRGQQVTLSCSPISGHRSVSWYQQTPGQGLQFLFEYFSETQRNKGNFPGRFSGRQFSNSRSEMNVSTLELGDSALYLCASSPRVGKNTEAFFGQGTRLTVV.

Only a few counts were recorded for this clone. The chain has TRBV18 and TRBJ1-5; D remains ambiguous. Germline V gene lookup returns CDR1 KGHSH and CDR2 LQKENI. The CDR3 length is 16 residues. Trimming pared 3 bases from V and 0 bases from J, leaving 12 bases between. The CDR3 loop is CASSPPGVNSNQPQHF. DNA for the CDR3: TGTGCCAGCTCACCTCCCGGGGTTAATAGCAATCAGCCCCAGCATTTT.

The CDR3 bases are TGTGCCAGCAGCAAGGACAGAGCTAATCAGCCCCAGCATTTT. The encoded protein is CASSKDRANQPQHF. This rearrangement joins TRBV3-1 (or the pseudogene TRBV3-2) to TRBJ1-5, with D possibly being TRBD1 (6 bases). Germline CDR1 and CDR2: LGHDT and YNNKEL (reference sequence). CDR3 length: 14 amino acids. Trimming left V 5 bases short and J 4 bases short, with 12 bases between.

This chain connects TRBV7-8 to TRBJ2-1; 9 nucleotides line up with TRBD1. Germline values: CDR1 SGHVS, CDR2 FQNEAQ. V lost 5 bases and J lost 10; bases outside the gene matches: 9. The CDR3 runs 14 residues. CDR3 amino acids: CASSKRTGDIEQFF. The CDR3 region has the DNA TGTGCCAGCAGCAAACGGACAGGGGATATCGAGCAGTTCTTC.

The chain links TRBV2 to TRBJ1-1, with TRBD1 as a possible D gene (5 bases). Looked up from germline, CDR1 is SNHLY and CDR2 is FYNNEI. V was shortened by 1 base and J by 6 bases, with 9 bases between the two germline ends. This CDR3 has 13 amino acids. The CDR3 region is CASSEVGGAEAFF. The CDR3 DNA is TGTGCCAGCAGTGAAGTGGGGGGGGCTGAAGCTTTCTTT.

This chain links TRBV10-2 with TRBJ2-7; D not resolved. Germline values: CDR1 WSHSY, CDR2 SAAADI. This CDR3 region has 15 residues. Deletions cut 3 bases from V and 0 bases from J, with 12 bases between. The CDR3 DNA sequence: TGCGCCAGCAGTGACCTCAGACTGAGCTCCTACGAGCAGTACTTC. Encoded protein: CASSDLRLSSYEQYF.

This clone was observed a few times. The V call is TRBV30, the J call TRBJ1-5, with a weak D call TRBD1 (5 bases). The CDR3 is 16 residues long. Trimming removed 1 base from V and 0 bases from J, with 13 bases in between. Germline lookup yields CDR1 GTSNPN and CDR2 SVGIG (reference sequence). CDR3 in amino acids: CAWSAPGAVSNQPQHF. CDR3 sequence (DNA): TGTGCCTGGAGTGCGCCCGGGGCAGTTAGCAATCAGCCCCAGCATTTT.

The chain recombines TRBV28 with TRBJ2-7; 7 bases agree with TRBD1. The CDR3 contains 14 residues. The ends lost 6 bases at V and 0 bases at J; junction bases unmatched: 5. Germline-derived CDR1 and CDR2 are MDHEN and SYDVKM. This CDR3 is CASSQTGTSYEQYF. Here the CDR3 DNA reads TGTGCCAGCAGCCAGACAGGGACCTCCTACGAGCAGTACTTC.

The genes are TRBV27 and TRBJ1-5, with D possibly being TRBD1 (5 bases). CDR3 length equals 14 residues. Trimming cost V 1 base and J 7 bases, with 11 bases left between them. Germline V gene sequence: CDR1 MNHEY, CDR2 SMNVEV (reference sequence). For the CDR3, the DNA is TGTGCCAGCAGTTTATTGGGGTGGGACCAGCCCCAGCATTTT. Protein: CASSLLGWDQPQHF.

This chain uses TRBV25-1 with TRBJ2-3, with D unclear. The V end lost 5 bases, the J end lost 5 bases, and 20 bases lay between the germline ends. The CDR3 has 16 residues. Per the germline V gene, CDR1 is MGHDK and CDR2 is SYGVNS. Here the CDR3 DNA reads TGTGCCAGCAGTCGCTACGAGGCGGCATCAGTAGATACGCAGTATTTT. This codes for CASSRYEAASVDTQYF.

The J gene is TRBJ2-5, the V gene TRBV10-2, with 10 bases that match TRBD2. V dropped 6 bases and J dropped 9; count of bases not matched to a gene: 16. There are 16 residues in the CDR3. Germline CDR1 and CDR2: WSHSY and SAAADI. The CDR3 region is CASSDETAGGSGSQYF. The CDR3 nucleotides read TGCGCCAGCAGCGACGAAACAGCGGGGGGGTCCGGGTCCCAGTACTTC.

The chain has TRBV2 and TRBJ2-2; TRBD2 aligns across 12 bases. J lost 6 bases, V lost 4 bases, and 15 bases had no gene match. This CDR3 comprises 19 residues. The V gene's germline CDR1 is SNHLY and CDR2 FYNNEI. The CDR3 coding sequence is TGTGCCAGCAGTGGTCTAGCGGGAGGGGTTGCGATTCGCGCCGGGGAGCTGTTTTTT. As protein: CASSGLAGGVAIRAGELFF.

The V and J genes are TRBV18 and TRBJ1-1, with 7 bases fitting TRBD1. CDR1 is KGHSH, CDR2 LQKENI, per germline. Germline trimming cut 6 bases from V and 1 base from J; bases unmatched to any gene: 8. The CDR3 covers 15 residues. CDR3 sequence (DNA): TGTGCCAGCTCGAAAGGGGGCCCTAGGAACACTGAAGCTTTCTTT. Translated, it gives CASSKGGPRNTEAFF.

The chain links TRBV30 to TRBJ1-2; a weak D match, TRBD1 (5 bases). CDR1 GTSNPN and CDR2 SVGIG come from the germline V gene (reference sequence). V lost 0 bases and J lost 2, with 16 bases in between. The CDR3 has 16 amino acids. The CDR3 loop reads CAWSVLPGRQNYGYTF. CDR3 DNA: TGTGCCTGGAGTGTACTCCCGGGACGCCAAAACTATGGCTACACCTTC.

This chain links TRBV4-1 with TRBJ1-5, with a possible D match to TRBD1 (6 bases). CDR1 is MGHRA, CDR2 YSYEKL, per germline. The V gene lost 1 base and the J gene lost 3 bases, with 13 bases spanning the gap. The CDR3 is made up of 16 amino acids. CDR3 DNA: TGCGCCAGCAGCCAAGGGCCGACAGGAGACAATCAGCCCCAGCATTTT. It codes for CASSQGPTGDNQPQHF.

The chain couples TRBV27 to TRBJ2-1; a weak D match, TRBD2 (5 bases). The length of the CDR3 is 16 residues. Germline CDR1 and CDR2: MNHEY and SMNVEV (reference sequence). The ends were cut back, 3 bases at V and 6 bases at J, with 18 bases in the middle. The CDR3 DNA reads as TGTGCCAGCAGTTTTTCGGGAATCTCCGTTCTCAATGAGCAGTTCTTC. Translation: CASSFSGISVLNEQFF.

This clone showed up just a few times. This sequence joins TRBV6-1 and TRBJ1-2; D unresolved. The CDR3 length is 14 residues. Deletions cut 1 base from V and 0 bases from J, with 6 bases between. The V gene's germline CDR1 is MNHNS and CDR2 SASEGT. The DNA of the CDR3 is TGTGCCAGCAGTGAAGAGTTTTCTAACTATGGCTACACCTTC. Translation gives CASSEEFSNYGYTF.

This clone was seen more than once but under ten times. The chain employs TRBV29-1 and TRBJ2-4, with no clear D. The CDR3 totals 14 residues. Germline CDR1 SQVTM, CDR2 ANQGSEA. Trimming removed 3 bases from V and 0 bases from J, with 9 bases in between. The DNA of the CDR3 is TGCAGCGTTGACCCTAGATTAGCCAAAAACATTCAGTACTTC. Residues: CSVDPRLAKNIQYF.

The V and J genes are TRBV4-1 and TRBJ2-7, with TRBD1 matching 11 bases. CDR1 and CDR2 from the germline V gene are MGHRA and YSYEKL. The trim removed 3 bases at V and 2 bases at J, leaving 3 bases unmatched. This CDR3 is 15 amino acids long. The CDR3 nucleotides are TGCGCCAGCAGCCACCCGGGACAGGGGGCCTACGAGCAGTACTTC. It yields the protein CASSHPGQGAYEQYF.

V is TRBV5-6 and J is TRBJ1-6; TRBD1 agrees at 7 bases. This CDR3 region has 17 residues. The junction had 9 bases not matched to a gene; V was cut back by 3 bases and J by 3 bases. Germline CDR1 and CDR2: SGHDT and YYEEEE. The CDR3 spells CASSSRPTGNYNSPLHF. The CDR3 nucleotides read TGTGCCAGCAGCTCTAGACCGACAGGGAACTATAATTCACCCCTCCACTTT.

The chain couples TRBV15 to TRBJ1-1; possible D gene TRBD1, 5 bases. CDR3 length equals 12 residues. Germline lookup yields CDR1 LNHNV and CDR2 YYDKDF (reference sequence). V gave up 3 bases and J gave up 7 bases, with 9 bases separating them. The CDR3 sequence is CATSRKDSEAFF. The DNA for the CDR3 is TGTGCCACCAGCAGGAAAGACAGTGAAGCTTTCTTT.

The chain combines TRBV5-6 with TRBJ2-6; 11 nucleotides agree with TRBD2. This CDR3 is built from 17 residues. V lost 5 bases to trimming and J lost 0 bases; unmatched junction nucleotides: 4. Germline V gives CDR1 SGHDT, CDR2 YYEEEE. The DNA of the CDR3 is TGTGCCAGCAGACCGGGACTAGCGGACTCTGGGGCCAACGTCCTGACTTTC. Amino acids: CASRPGLADSGANVLTF.

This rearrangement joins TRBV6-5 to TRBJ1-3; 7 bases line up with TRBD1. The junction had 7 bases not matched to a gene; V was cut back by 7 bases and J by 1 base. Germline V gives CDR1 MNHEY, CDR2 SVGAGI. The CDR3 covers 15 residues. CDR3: CASTPTGKSGNTIYF. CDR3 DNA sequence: TGTGCCAGCACCCCGACAGGGAAGTCTGGAAACACCATATATTTT.

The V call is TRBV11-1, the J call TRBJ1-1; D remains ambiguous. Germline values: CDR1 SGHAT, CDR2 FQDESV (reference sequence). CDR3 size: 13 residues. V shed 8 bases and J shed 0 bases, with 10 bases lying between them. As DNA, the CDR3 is TGTGCCAGCGGGGTTAAGTTGAACACTGAAGCTTTCTTT. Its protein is CASGVKLNTEAFF.

The CDR3 coding sequence is TGTGCCAGCAGCCAAGACGGAGTTCATTCACCCCTCCACTTT. Translation: CASSQDGVHSPLHF. The V and J genes are TRBV3-1 (or the pseudogene TRBV3-2) and TRBJ1-6; D is ambiguous. V gave up 0 bases and J gave up 8 bases, with 8 bases separating them. The length of the CDR3 is 14 residues. The germline V gene has CDR1 LGHDT and CDR2 YNNKEL (reference sequence).

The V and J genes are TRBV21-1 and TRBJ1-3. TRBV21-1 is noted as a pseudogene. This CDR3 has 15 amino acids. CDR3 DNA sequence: TGTGCCAGCAGCAGCCGGGGTCTCTCTGGAAACACCATATATTTT. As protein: CASSSRGLSGNTIYF.

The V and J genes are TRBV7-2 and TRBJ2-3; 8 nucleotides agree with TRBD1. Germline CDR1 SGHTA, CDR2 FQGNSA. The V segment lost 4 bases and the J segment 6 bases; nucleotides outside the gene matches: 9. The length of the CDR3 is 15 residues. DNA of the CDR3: TGTGCCAGCAGCTCTCGGACAGGGTACGCTGATACGCAGTATTTT. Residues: CASSSRTGYADTQYF.

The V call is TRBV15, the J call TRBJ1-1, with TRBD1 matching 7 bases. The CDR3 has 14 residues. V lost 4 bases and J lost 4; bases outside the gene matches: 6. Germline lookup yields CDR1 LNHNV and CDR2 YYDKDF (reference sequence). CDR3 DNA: TGTGCCACCAGCAAAAGACAGGGCGGCACTGAAGCTTTCTTT. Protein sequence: CATSKRQGGTEAFF.

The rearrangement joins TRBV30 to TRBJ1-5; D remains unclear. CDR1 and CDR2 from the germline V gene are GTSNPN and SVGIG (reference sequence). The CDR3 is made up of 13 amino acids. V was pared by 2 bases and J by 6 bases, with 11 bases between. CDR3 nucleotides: TGTGCCTGGAGTTCCACAGCCTTTCAGCCCCAGCATTTT. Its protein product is CAWSSTAFQPQHF. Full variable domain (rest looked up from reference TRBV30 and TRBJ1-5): SQTIHQWPATLVQPVGSPLSLECTVEGTSNPNLYWYRQAAGRGLQLLFYSVGIGQISSEVPQNLSASRPQDRQFILSSKKLLLSDSGFYLCAWSSTAFQPQHFGDGTRLSIL.